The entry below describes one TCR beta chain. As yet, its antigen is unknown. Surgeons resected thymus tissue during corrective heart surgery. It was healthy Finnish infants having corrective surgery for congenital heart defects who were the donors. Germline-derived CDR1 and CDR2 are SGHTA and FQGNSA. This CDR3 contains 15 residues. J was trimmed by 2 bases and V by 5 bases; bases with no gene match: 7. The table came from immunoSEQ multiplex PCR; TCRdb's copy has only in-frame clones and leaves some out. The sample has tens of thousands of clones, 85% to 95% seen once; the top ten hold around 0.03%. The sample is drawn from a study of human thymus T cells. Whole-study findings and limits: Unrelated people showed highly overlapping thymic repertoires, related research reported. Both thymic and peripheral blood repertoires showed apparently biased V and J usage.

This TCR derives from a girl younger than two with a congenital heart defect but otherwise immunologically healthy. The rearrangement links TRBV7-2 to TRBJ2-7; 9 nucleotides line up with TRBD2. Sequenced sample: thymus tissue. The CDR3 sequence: CASSHPSGMTYEQYF. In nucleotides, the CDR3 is TGTGCCAGCAGCCATCCTAGCGGGATGACCTACGAGCAGTACTTC.